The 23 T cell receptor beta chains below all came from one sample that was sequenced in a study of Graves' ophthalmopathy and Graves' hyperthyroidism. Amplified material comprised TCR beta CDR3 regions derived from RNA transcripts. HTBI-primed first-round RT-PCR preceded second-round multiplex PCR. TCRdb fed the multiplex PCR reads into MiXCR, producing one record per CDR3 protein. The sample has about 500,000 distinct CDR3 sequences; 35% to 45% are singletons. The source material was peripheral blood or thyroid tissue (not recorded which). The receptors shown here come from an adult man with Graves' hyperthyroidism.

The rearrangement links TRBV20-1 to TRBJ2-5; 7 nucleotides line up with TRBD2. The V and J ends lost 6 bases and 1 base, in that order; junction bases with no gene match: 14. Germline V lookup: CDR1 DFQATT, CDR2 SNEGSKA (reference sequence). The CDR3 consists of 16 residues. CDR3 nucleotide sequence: TGCAGTGCCAGCTACAACAGCGGGGCACTCCAAGAGACCCAGTACTTC. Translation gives CSASYNSGALQETQYF.

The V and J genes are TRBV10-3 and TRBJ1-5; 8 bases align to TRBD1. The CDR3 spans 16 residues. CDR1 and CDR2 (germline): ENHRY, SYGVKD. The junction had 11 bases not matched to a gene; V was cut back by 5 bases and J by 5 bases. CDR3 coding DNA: TGTGCCATCAGTCCCACCGTCGGACAGGGTGATCAGCCCCAGCATTTT. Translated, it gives CAISPTVGQGDQPQHF.

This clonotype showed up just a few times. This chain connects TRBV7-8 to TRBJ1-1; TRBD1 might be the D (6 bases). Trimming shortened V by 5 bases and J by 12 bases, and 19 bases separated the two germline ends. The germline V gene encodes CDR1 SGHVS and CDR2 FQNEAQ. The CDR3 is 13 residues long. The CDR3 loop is CASSQGGARGTFF. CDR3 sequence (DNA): TGTGCCAGCAGCCAAGGGGGAGCGAGGGGTACTTTCTTT.

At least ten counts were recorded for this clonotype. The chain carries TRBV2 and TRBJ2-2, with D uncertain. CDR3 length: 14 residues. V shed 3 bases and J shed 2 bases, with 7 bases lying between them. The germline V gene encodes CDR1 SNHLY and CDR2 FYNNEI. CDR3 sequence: CASSEQANTGELFF. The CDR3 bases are TGTGCCAGCAGTGAGCAGGCCAACACCGGGGAGCTGTTTTTT.

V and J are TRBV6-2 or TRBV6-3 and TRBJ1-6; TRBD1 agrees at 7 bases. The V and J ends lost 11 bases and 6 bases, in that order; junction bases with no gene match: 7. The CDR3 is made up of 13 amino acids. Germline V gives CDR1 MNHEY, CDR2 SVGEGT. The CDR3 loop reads CAVRTGANSPLHF. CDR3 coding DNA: TGTGCCGTTCGGACAGGTGCTAATTCACCCCTCCACTTT.

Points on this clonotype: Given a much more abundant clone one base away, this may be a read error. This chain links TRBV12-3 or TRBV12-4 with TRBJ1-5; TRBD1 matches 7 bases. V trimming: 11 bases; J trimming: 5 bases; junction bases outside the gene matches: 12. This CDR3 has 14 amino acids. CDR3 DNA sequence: TGTGCCGGCAACTCAGGGGGGAGCTATCAGCCCCAGCATTTT. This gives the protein CAGNSGGSYQPQHF.

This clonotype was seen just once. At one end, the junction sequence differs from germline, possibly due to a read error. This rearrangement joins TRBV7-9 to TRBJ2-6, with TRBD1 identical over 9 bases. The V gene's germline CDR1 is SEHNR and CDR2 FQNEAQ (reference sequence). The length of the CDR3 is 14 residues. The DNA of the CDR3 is TGTGCCAGCAGCTTAGGGGGACAGGGAGGAACTGAAGCTTTC. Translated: CASSLGGQGGTEAF.

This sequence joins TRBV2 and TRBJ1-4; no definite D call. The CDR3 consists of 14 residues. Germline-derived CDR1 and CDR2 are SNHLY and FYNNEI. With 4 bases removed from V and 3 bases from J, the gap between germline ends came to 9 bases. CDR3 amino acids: CASSVDTANEKLFF. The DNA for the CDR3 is TGTGCCAGCAGTGTCGATACTGCTAATGAAAAACTGTTTTTT. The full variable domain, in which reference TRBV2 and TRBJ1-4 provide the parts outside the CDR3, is EPEVTQTPSHQVTQMGQEVILRCVPISNHLYFYWYRQILGQKVEFLVSFYNNEISEKSEIFDDQFSVERPDGSNFTLKIRSTKLEDSAMYFCASSVDTANEKLFFGSGTQLSVL.

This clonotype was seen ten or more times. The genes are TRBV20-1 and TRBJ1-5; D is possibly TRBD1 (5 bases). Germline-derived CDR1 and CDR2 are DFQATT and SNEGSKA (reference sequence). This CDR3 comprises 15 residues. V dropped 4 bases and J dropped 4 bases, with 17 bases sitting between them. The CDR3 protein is CSATPSIRENQPQHF. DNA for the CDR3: TGCAGTGCTACCCCCTCCATCAGGGAGAATCAGCCCCAGCATTTT.

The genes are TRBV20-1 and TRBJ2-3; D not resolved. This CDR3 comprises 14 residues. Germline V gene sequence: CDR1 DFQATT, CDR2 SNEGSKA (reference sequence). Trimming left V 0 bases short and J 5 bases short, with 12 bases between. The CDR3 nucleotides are TGCAGTGCTAGAGATCGGATCTGGGGAGATACGCAGTATTTT. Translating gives CSARDRIWGDTQYF.

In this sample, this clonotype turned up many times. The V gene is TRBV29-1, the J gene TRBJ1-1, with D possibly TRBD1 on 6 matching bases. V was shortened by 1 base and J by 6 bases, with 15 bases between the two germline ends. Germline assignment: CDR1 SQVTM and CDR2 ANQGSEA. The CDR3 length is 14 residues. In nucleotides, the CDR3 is TGCAGCGTTGAAGTTAGGGGGTCCTTTCCTGAAGCTTTCTTT. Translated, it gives CSVEVRGSFPEAFF. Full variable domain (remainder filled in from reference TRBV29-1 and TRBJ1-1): SAVISQKPSRDICQRGTSLTIQCQVDSQVTMMFWYRQQPGQSLTLIATANQGSEATYESGFVIDKFPISRPNLTFSTLTVSNMSPEDSSIYLCSVEVRGSFPEAFFGQGTRLTVV.

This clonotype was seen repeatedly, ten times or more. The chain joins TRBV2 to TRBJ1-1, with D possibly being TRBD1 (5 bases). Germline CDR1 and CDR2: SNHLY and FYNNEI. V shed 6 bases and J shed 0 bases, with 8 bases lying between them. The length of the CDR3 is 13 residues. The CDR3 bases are TGTGCCAGCAGGGGGCACTTGAACACTGAAGCTTTCTTT. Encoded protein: CASRGHLNTEAFF.

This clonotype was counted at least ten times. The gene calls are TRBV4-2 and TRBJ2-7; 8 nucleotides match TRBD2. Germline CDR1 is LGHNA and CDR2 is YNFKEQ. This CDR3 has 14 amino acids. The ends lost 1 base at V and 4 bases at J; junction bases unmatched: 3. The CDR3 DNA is TGTGCCAGCAGCCAAGGGAGCGGGAGATACGAGCAGTACTTC. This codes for CASSQGSGRYEQYF.

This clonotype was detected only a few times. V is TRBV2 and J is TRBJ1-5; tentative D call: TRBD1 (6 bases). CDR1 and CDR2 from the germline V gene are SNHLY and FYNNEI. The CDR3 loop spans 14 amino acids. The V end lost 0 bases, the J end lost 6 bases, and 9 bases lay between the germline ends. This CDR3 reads CASSEAGAAQPQHF. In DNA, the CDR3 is TGTGCCAGCAGTGAAGCGGGGGCCGCTCAGCCCCAGCATTTT.

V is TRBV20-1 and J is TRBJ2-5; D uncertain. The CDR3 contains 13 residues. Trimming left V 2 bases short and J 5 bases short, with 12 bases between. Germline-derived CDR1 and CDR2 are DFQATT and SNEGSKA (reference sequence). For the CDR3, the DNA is TGCAGTGCTAGAATTGGGGTCGGGGAGACCCAGTACTTC. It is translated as CSARIGVGETQYF.

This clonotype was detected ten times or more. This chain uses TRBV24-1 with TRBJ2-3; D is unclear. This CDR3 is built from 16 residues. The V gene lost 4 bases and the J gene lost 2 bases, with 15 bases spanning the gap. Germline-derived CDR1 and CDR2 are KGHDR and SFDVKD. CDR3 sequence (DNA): TGTGCCACCAGTGACCTTGAATGGGGTTCCACAGATACGCAGTATTTT. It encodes CATSDLEWGSTDTQYF.

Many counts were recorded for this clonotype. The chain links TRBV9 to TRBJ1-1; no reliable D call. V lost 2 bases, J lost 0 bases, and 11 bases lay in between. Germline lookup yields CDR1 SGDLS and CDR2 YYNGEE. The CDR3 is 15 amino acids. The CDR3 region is CASSVGSDMNTEAFF. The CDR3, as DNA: TGTGCCAGCAGCGTGGGTTCTGATATGAACACTGAAGCTTTCTTT.

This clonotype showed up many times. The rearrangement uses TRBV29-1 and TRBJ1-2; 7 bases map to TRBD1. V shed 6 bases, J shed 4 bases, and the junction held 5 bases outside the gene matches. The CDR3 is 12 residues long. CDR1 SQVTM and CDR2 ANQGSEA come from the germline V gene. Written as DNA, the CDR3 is TGCAGCGTCACCCAGGGGGGCTATGGCTACACCTTC. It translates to CSVTQGGYGYTF.

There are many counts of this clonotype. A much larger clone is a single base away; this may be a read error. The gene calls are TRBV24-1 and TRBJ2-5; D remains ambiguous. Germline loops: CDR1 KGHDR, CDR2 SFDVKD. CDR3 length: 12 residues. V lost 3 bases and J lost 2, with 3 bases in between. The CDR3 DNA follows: TGTGCCACCAGTGATCAACAAGAGACCCAGTACTTC. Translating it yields CATSDQQETQYF.

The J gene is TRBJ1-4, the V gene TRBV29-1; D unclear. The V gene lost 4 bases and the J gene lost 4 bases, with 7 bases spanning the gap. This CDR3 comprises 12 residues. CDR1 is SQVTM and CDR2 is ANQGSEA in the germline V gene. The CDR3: CSVGGVNEKLFF. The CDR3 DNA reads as TGCAGCGTTGGTGGGGTTAATGAAAAACTGTTTTTT.

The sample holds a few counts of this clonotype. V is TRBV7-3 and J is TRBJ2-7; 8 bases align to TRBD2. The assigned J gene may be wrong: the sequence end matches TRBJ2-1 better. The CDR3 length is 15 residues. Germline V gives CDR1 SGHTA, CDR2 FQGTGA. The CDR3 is CASSPGLAEPNEQFF. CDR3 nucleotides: TGTGCCAGCAGCCCCGGACTAGCTGAGCCCAATGAGCAGTTCTTC.

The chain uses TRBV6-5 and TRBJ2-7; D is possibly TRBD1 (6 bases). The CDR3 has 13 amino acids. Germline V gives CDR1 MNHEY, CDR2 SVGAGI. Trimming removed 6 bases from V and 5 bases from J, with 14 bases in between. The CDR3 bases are TGTGCCAGCAGCGACCAGGGGTTCAACGAGCAGTACTTC. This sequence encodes CASSDQGFNEQYF.

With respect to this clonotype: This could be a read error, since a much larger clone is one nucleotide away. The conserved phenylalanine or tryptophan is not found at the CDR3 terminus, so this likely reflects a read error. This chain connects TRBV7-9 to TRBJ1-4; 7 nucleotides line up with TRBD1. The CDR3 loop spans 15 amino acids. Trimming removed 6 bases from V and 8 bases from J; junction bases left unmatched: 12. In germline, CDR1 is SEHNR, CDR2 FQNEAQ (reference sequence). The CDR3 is CASSALTGTGEKLFV. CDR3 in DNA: TGTGCCAGCAGTGCATTGACAGGGACCGGCGAAAAACTGTTTGTT.